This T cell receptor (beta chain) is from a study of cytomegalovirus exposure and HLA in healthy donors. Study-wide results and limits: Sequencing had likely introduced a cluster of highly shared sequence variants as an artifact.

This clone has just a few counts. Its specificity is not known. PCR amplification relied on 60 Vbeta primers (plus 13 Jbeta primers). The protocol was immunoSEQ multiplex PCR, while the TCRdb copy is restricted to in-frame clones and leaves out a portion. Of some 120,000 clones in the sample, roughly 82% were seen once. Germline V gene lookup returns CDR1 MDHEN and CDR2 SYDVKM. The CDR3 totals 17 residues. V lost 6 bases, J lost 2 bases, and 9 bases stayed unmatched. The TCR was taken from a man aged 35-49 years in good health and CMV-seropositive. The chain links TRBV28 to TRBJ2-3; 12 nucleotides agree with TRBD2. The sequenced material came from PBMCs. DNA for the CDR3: TGTGCCAGCAGCTTGGTAGGACTAGCGGGATTCACAGATACGCAGTATTTT. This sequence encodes CASSLVGLAGFTDTQYF. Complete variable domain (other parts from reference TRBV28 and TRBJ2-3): DVKVTQSSRYLVKRTGEKVFLECVQDMDHENMFWYRQDPGLGLRLIYFSYDVKMKEKGDIPEGYSVSREKKERFSLILESASTNQTSMYLCASSLVGLAGFTDTQYFGPGTRLTVL.